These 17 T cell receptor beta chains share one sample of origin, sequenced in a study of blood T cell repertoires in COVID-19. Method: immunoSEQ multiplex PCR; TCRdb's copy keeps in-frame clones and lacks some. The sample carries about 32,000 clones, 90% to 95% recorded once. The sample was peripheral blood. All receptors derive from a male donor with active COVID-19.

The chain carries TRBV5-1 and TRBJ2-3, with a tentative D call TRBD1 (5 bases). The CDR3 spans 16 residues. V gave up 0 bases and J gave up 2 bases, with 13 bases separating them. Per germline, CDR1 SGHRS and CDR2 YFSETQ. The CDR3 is CASSLGMVGATDTQYF. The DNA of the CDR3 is TGCGCCAGCAGCTTGGGCATGGTTGGGGCCACAGATACGCAGTATTTT.

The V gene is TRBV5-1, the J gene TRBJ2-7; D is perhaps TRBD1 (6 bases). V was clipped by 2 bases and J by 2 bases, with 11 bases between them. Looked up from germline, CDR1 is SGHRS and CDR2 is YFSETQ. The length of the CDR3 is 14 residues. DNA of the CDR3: TGCGCCAGCAGCTTTAAAGGGGGAACCTACGAGCAGTACTTC. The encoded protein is CASSFKGGTYEQYF.

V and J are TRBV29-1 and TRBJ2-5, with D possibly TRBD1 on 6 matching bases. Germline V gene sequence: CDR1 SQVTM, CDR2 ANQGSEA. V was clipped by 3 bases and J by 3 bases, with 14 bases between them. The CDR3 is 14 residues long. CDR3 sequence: CSVEPRDTKETQYF. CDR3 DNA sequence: TGCAGCGTTGAGCCCCGGGACACAAAAGAGACCCAGTACTTC.

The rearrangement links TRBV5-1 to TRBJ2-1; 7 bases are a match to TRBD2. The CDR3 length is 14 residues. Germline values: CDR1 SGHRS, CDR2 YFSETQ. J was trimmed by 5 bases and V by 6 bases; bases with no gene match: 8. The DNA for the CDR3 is TGCGCCAGCAATCCTGGCGGGGGAGACAATGAGCAGTTCTTC. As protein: CASNPGGGDNEQFF.

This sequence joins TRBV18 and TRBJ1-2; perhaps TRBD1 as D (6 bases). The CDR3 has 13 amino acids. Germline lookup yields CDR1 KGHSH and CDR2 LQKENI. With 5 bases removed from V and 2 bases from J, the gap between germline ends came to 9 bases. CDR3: CASSIDRNYGYTF. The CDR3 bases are TGTGCCAGCTCAATCGACAGGAACTATGGCTACACCTTC. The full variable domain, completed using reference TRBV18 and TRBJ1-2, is NAGVMQNPRHLVRRRGQEARLRCSPMKGHSHVYWYRQLPEEGLKFMVYLQKENIIDESGMPKERFSAEFPKEGPSILRIQQVVRGDSAAYFCASSIDRNYGYTFGSGTRLTVV.

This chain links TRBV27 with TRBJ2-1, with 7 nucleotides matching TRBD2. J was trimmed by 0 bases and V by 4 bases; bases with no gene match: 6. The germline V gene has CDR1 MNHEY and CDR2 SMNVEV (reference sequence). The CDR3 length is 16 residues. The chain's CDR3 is CASSSQRGSSYNEQFF. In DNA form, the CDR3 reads TGTGCCAGCAGTTCGCAGCGGGGAAGCTCCTACAATGAGCAGTTCTTC.

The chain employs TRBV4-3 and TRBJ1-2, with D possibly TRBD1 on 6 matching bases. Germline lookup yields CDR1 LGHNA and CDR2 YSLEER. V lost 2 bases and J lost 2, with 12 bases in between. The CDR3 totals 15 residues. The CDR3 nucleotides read TGCGCCAGCAGCCAAAGCCGACAGGCCAACTATGGCTACACCTTC. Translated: CASSQSRQANYGYTF.

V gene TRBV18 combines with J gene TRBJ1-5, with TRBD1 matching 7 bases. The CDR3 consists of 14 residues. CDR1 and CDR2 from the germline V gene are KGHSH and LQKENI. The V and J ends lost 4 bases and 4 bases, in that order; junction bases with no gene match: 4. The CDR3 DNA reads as TGTGCCAGCTCACTGACAGGGAGTAATCAGCCCCAGCATTTT. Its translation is CASSLTGSNQPQHF.

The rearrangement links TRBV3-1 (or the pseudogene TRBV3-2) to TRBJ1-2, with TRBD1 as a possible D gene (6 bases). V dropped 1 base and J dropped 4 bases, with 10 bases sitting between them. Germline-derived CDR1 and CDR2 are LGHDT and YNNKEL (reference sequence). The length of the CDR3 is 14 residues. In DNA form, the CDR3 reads TGTGCCAGCAGCCAAGCTGGCAGGGGCTATGGCTACACCTTC. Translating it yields CASSQAGRGYGYTF.

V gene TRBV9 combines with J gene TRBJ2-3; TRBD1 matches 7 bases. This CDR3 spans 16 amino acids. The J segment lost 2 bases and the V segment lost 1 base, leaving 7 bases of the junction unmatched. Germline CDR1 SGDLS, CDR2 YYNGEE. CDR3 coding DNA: TGTGCCAGCAGCGTAAGCAGGGGGTTTAACACAGATACGCAGTATTTT. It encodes CASSVSRGFNTDTQYF.

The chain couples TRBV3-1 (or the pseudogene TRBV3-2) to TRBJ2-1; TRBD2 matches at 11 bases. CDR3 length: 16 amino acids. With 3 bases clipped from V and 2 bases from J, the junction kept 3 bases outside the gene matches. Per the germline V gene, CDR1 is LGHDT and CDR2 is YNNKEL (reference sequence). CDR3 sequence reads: CASSHLAGGTYNEQFF. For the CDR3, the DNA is TGTGCCAGCAGCCACCTAGCGGGGGGCACCTACAATGAGCAGTTCTTC.

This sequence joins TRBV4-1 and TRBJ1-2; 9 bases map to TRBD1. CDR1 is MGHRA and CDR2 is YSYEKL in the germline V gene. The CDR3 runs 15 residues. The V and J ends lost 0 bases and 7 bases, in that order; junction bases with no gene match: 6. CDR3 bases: TGCGCCAGCAGCCAAGACCTAGGACAGGGGTTTGGCTACACCTTC. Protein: CASSQDLGQGFGYTF.

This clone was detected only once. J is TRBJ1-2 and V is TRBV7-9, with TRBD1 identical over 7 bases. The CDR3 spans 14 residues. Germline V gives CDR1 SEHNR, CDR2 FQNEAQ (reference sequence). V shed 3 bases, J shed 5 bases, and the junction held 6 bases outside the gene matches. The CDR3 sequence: CASSLGQPFYGYTF. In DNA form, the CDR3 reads TGTGCCAGCAGCTTGGGACAGCCTTTTTATGGCTACACCTTC.

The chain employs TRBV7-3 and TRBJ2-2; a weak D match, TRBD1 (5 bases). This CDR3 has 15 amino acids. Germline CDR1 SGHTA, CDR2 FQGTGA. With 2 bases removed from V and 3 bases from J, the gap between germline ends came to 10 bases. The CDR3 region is CASSLGQGYTGELFF. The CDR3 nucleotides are TGTGCCAGCAGCTTAGGACAAGGTTACACCGGGGAGCTGTTTTTT.

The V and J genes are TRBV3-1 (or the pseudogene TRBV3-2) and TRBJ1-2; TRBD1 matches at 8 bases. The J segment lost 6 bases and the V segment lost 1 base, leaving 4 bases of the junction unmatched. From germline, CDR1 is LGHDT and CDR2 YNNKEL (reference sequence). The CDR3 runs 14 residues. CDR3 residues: CASSQGQGIHGYTF. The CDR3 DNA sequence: TGTGCCAGCAGCCAAGGACAGGGGATCCATGGCTACACCTTC.

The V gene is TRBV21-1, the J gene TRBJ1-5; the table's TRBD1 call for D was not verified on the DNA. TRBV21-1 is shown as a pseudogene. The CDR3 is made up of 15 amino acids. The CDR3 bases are TGTGCCAGCACCAATAGGGACACGGCTCATCAGCCCCAGCATTTT. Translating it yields CASTNRDTAHQPQHF.

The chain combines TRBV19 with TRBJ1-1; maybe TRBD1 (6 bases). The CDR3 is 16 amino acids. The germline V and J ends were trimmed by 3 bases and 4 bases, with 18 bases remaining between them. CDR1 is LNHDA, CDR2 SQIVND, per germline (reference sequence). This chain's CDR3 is CASSISPPQGTTEAFF. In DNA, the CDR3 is TGTGCCAGTAGTATTTCCCCCCCCCAGGGGACCACTGAAGCTTTCTTT.